A selection of T cell receptor beta chains follows, all from one sample in a study of OX40 agonist ivuxolimab in advanced cancers. Profiled with immunoSEQ multiplex PCR; TCRdb holds only in-frame clones, not every one. The sample has 35,000 to 55,000 clones, 85% to 95% seen once. The material was CD4+ or CD8+ T cells sorted from blood, obtained in a trial of the OX40 agonist ivuxolimab. These receptor sequences come from an adult with an advanced solid tumor such as melanoma, head and neck, liver or kidney cancer. Each CDR3 is given with its conserved first and last residue. The D gene is left open where the match is weak. Clone size appears in some rows only: once, few, many, or a class for an expanded clone.

v_gene: TRBV4-3
d_gene: TRBD1
j_gene: TRBJ2-1
abundance: -
CDR3aa: CASSLQGQASWEQFF
CDR3nt: TGCGCCAGCAGCCTACAGGGACAGGCTTCGTGGGAGCAGTTCTTC

v_gene: TRBV11-2
d_gene: -
j_gene: TRBJ2-3
abundance: once
CDR3aa: CASSSPREAADTQYF
CDR3nt: TGTGCCAGCAGCTCCCCCAGGGAGGCGGCAGATACGCAGTATTTT

v_gene: TRBV7-2
d_gene: -
j_gene: TRBJ1-2
abundance: -
CDR3aa: CASSSAAGNYGYTF
CDR3nt: TGTGCCAGCAGCTCCGCGGCAGGGAACTATGGCTACACCTTC

v_gene: TRBV11-1
d_gene: TRBD2
j_gene: TRBJ2-1
abundance: -
CDR3aa: CASSPRLAGPYGDEQFF
CDR3nt: TGTGCCAGCAGCCCCCGTCTAGCGGGCCCCTATGGGGATGAGCAGTTCTTC

v_gene: TRBV19
d_gene: TRBD2
j_gene: TRBJ2-7
abundance: -
CDR3aa: CASSPPGRAFCEQYF
CDR3nt: TGTGCCAGTAGTCCGCCCGGGAGGGCCTTTTGCGAGCAGTACTTC

v_gene: TRBV6-5
d_gene: TRBD1
j_gene: TRBJ2-7
abundance: -
CDR3aa: CASSYGTANYEQYF
CDR3nt: TGTGCCAGCAGTTACGGGACAGCTAACTACGAGCAGTACTTC

v_gene: TRBV2
d_gene: -
j_gene: TRBJ1-5
abundance: -
CDR3aa: CASSEASWESNQPQHF
CDR3nt: TGTGCCAGCAGTGAAGCGAGCTGGGAAAGCAATCAGCCCCAGCATTTT

v_gene: TRBV2
d_gene: TRBD1
j_gene: TRBJ2-3
abundance: -
CDR3aa: CALDRESTDTQYF
CDR3nt: TGTGCCTTGGACAGGGAAAGCACAGATACGCAGTATTTT

v_gene: TRBV6-4
d_gene: TRBD2
j_gene: TRBJ2-1
abundance: -
CDR3aa: CASSDSGTRIYNEQFF
CDR3nt: TGTGCCAGCAGTGACTCAGGGACTAGGATATACAATGAGCAGTTCTTC

v_gene: TRBV19
d_gene: TRBD2
j_gene: TRBJ2-1
abundance: -
CDR3aa: CASSIGLADNEQFF
CDR3nt: TGTGCCAGTAGTATCGGACTAGCGGACAATGAGCAGTTCTTC

v_gene: TRBV19
d_gene: TRBD1
j_gene: TRBJ1-1
abundance: -
CDR3aa: CASRTGGVTEAFF
CDR3nt: TGTGCCAGTCGGACAGGGGGTGTAACTGAAGCTTTCTTT

v_gene: TRBV7-2
d_gene: -
j_gene: TRBJ2-7
abundance: -
CDR3aa: CASSLEYGRNEQYF
CDR3nt: TGTGCCAGCAGCTTAGAATATGGACGCAACGAGCAGTACTTC